This T cell receptor (beta chain) was captured in a study of T cell responses to AZD1222 COVID-19 vaccine. Assay used: immunoSEQ multiplex PCR; TCRdb lists only in-frame clones, some missing. The table has about 110,000 clones, roughly nine tenths seen once. The starting material was peripheral blood, obtained 28 days after the second AZD1222 dose. The sequence was obtained from an adult who received the AZD1222 COVID-19 vaccine.

DNA of the CDR3: TGTGCCAGCACCTTACCCAGAGGGGGCACCTACGAGCAGTACTTC. Encoded protein: CASTLPRGGTYEQYF. V and J are TRBV2 and TRBJ2-7, with 7 positions matching TRBD1. The CDR3 covers 15 residues. Looked up from germline, CDR1 is SNHLY and CDR2 is FYNNEI. J gave up 2 bases and V 7 bases, and 11 bases lay outside the gene matches.